This T cell receptor beta chain was captured in a study of blood T cell repertoires in COVID-19. In the study overall: T cells, B-cell-depleted T cells, or PBMCs supplied cDNA or gDNA.

In germline, CDR1 is MNHEY, CDR2 SMNVEV (reference sequence). The V end was cut by 5 bases, the J end by 1 base, with 11 bases between. The CDR3 consists of 14 residues. TCRdb's table, derived via immunoSEQ multiplex PCR, lists solely in-frame clones and lacks some. The sample includes 150,000 to 200,000 clones, around 80% seen only once; the top ten take 6.9%. Sequencing was performed on peripheral blood. The J gene is TRBJ1-1, the V gene TRBV27; D gene ambiguous. This receptor was obtained from a man in his sixties with acute or convalescent COVID-19. The CDR3 nucleotides read TGTGCCAGCAGTCCCCACCTACCGAACACTGAAGCTTTCTTT. It is translated as CASSPHLPNTEAFF.